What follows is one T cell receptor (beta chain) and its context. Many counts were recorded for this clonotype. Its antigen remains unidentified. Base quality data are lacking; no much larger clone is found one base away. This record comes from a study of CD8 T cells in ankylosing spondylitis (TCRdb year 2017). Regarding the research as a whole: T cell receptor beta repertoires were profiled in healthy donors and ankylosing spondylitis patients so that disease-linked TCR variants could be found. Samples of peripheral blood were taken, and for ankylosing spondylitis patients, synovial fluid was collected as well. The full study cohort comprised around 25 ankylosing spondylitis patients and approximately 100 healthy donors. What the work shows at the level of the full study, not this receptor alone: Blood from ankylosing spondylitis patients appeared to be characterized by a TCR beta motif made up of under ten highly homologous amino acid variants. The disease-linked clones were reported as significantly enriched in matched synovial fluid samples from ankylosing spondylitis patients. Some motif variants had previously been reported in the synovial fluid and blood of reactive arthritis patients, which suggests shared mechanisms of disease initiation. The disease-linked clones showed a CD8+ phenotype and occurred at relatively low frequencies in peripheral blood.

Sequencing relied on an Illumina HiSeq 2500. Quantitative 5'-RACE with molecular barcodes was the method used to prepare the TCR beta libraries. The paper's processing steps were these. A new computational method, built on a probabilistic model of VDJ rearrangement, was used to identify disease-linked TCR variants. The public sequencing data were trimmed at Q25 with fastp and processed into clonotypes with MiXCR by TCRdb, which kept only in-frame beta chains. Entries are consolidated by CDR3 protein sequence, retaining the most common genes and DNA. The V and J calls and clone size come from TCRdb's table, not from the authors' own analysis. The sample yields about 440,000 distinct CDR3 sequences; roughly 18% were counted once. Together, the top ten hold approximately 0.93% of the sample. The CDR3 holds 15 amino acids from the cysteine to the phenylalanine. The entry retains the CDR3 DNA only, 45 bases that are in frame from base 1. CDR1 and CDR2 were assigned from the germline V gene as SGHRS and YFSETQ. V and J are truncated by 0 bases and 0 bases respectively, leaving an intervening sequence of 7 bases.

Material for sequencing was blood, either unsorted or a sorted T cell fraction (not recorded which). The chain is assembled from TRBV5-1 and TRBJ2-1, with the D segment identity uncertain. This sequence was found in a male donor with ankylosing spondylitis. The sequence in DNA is TGCGCCAGCAGCTTGGACTCGAGCTCCTACAATGAGCAGTTCTTC. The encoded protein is CASSLDSSSYNEQFF.